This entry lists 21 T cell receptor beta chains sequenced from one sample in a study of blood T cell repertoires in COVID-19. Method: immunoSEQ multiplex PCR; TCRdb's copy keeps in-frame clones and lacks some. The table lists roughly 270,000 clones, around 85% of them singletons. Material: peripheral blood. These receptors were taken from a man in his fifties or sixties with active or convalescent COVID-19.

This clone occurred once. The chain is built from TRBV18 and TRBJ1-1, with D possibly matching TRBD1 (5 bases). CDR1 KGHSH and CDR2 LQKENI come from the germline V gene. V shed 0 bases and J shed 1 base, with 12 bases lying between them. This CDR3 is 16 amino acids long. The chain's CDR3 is CASSPPVGQTNTEAFF. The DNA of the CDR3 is TGTGCCAGCTCACCACCGGTGGGGCAGACGAACACTGAAGCTTTCTTT.

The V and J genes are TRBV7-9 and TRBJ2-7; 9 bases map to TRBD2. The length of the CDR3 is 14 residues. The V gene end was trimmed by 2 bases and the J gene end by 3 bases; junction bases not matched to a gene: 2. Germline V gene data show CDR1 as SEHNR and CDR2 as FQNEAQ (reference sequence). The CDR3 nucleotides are TGTGCCAGCAGCTTAACTAGCGGGCTCTACGAGCAGTACTTC. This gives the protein CASSLTSGLYEQYF.

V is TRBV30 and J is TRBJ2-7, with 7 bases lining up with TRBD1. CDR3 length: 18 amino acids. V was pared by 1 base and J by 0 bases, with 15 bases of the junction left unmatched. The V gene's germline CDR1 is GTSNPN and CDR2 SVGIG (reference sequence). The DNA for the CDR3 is TGTGCCTGGAGTGGGCCGACAGGGAACCCCCAACGCTCCTACGAGCAGTACTTC. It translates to CAWSGPTGNPQRSYEQYF. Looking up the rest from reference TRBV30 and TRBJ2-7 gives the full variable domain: SQTIHQWPATLVQPVGSPLSLECTVEGTSNPNLYWYRQAAGRGLQLLFYSVGIGQISSEVPQNLSASRPQDRQFILSSKKLLLSDSGFYLCAWSGPTGNPQRSYEQYFGPGTRLTVT.

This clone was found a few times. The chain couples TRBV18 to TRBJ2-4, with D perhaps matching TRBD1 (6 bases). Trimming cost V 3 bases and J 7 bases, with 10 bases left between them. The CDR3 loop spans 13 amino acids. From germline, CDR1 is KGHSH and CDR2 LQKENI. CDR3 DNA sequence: TGTGCCAGCTCACCGGAACAGGGTAACATTCAGTACTTC. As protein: CASSPEQGNIQYF. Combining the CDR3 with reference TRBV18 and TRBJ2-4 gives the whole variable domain NAGVMQNPRHLVRRRGQEARLRCSPMKGHSHVYWYRQLPEEGLKFMVYLQKENIIDESGMPKERFSAEFPKEGPSILRIQQVVRGDSAAYFCASSPEQGNIQYFGAGTRLSVL.

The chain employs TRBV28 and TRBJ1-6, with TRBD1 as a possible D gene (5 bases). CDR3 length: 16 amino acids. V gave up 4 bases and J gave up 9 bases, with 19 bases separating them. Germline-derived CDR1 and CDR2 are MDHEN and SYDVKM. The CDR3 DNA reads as TGTGCCAGCAGTTCCATCCAGGGCTTCTTGGGTTCACCCCTCCACTTT. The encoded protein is CASSSIQGFLGSPLHF.

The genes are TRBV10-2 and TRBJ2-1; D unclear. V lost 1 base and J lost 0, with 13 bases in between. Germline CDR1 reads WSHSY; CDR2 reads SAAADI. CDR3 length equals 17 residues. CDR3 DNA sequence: TGCGCCAGCAGTGAGTTTGGTAGTAGGAGCTCCTACAATGAGCAGTTCTTC. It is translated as CASSEFGSRSSYNEQFF.

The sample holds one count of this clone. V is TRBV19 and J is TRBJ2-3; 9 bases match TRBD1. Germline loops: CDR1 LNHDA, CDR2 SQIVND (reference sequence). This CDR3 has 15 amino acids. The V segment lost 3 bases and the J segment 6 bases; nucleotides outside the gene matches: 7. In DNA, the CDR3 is TGTGCCAGTAGTATGGGGGGACAGGGTAGGGATACGCAGTATTTT. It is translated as CASSMGGQGRDTQYF. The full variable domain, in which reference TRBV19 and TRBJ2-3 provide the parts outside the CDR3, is DGGITQSPKYLFRKEGQNVTLSCEQNLNHDAMYWYRQDPGQGLRLIYYSQIVNDFQKGDIAEGYSVSREKKESFPLTVTSAQKNPTAFYLCASSMGGQGRDTQYFGPGTRLTVL.

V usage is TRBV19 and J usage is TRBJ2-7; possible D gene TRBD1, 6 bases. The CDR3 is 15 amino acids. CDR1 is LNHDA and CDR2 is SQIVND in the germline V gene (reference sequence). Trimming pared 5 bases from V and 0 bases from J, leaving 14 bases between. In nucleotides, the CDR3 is TGTGCCAGTAGTCCAGGGACATACCCCTCCTACGAGCAGTACTTC. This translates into CASSPGTYPSYEQYF.

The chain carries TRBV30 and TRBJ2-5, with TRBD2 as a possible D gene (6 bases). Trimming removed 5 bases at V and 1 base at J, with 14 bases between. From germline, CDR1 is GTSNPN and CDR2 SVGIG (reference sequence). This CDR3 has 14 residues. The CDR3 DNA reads TGTGCCTGGGGCTCCGGGACTCTCCAAGAGACCCAGTACTTC. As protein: CAWGSGTLQETQYF. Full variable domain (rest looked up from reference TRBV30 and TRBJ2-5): SQTIHQWPATLVQPVGSPLSLECTVEGTSNPNLYWYRQAAGRGLQLLFYSVGIGQISSEVPQNLSASRPQDRQFILSSKKLLLSDSGFYLCAWGSGTLQETQYFGPGTRLLVL.

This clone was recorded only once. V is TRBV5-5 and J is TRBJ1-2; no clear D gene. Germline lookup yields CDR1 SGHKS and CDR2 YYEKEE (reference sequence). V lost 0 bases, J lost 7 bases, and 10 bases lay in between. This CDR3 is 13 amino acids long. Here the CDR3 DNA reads TGTGCCAGCAGCTTGGCTGTACGCAGTGGCTACACCTTC. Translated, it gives CASSLAVRSGYTF.

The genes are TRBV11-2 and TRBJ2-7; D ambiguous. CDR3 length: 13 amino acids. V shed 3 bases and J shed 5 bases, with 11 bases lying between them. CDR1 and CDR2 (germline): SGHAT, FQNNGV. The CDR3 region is CASSFIFVDEQYF. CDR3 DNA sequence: TGTGCCAGCAGCTTTATTTTCGTCGACGAGCAGTACTTC.

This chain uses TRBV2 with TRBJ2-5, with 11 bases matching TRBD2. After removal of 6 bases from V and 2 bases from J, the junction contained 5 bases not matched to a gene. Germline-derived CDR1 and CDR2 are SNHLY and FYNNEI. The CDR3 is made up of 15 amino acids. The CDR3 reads CASRGLAAGQETQYF. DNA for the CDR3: TGTGCCAGCAGGGGACTAGCGGCAGGTCAAGAGACCCAGTACTTC.

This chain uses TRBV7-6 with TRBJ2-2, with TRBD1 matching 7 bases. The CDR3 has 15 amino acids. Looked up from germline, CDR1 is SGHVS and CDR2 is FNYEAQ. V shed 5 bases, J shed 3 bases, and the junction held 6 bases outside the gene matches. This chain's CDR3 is CASSRGTAYTGELFF. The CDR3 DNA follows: TGTGCCAGCAGCCGAGGGACAGCCTACACCGGGGAGCTGTTTTTT.

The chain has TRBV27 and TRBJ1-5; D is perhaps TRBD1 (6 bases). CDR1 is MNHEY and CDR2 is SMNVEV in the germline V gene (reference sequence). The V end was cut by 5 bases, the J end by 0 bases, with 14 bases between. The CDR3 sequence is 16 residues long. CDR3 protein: CASSIIQGHSNQPQHF. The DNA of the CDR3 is TGTGCCAGCAGTATAATACAGGGTCATAGCAATCAGCCCCAGCATTTT.

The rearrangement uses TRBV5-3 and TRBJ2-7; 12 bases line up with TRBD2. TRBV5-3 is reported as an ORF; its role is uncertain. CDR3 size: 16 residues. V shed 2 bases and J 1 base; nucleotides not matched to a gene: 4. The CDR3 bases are TGTGCCAGAAGCTTTCTGACTAGCGGGAGATCCTACGAGCAGTACTTC. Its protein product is CARSFLTSGRSYEQYF.

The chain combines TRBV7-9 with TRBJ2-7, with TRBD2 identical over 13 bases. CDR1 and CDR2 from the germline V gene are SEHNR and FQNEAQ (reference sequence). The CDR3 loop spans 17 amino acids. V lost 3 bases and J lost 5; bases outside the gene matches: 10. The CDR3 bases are TGTGCCAGCAGCTTCAAATGGATTGGACTAGCGGGGGACGAGCAGTACTTC. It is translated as CASSFKWIGLAGDEQYF.

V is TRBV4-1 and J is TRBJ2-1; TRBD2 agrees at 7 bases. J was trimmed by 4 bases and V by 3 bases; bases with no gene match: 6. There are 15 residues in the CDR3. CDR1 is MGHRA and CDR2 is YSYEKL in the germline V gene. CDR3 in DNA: TGCGCCAGCAGCCAGGCTAGCGGTCTATACAATGAGCAGTTCTTC. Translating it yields CASSQASGLYNEQFF.

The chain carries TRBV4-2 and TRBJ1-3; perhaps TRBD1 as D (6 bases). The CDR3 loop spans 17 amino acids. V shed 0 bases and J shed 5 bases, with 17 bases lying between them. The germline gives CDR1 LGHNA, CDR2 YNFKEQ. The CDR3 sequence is CASSQESGQGSRNTIYF. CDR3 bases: TGTGCCAGCAGCCAAGAAAGTGGTCAGGGGAGTAGAAACACCATATATTTT.

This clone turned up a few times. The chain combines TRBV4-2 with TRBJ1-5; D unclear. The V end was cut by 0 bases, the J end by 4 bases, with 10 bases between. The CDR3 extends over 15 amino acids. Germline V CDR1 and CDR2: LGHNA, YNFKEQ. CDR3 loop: CASSQDLQKNQPQHF. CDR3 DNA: TGTGCCAGCAGCCAAGATTTACAGAAAAATCAGCCCCAGCATTTT.

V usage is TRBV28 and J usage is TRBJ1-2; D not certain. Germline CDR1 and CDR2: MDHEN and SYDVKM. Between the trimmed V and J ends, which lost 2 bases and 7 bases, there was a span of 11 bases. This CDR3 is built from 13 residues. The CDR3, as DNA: TGTGCCAGCAGTTTACCCGGGGTGGGTGGCTACACCTTC. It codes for CASSLPGVGGYTF.

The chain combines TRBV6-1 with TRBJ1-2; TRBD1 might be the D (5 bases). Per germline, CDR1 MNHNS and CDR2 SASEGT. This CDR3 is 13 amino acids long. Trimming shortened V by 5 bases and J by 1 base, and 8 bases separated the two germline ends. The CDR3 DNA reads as TGTGCCAGCAGTTTCCAGGGTAACTATGGCTACACCTTC. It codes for CASSFQGNYGYTF.